The 9 T cell receptor beta chains below all came from one sample that was sequenced in a study of shared clonotypes between healthy human individuals. Profiled with immunoSEQ multiplex PCR; TCRdb holds only in-frame clones, not every one. Among 800,000 to 1,200,000 clones listed, about 84% were seen once. Sequencing used memory CD4+ T cells from PBMCs. Subset given: CD45RA-negative fraction. The receptors originated from a man aged 18 to 30 in good health. Some clones in this sample may be carry-over from other donors' samples.

The rearrangement joins TRBV5-1 to TRBJ2-1; 7 nucleotides align to TRBD2. Trimming at V came to 5 bases and at J to 6 bases, leaving 8 bases not matched to a gene. This CDR3 has 14 residues. The V gene's germline CDR1 is SGHRS and CDR2 YFSETQ. The CDR3: CASSRTRGANEQFF. CDR3 nucleotide sequence: TGCGCCAGCAGTCGGACTAGAGGGGCCAATGAGCAGTTCTTC.

The rearrangement links TRBV5-1 to TRBJ2-5; D is ambiguous. The CDR3 has 13 residues. V shed 2 bases and J shed 4 bases, with 9 bases lying between them. In germline, CDR1 is SGHRS, CDR2 YFSETQ. This chain's CDR3 is CASSLFFGETQYF. The DNA of the CDR3 is TGCGCCAGCAGCTTATTTTTCGGAGAGACCCAGTACTTC.

V and J are TRBV10-3 and TRBJ2-7; 10 bases agree with TRBD1. The germline CDR1 and CDR2 sequences are ENHRY and SYGVKD. This CDR3 has 12 amino acids. J was trimmed by 2 bases and V by 10 bases; bases with no gene match: 2. This CDR3 is CATTGGTYEQYF. The DNA of the CDR3 is TGTGCCACGACAGGGGGCACCTACGAGCAGTACTTC.

The chain is built from TRBV7-9 and TRBJ1-3; D gene ambiguous. Trimming removed 3 bases at V and 0 bases at J, with 12 bases between. The CDR3 is 16 residues long. Germline V gene lookup returns CDR1 SEHNR and CDR2 FQNEAQ (reference sequence). The CDR3 nucleotides are TGTGCCAGCAGCTTTTCCGGGGAGGGCTCTGGAAACACCATATATTTT. Protein product: CASSFSGEGSGNTIYF.

The CDR3 here is CSVDGPFGGRSTDTQYF. CDR3 nucleotide sequence: TGCAGCGTTGACGGCCCCTTTGGCGGGAGGAGCACAGATACGCAGTATTTT. The chain uses TRBV29-1 and TRBJ2-3, with 8 bases that match TRBD2. Germline CDR1 reads SQVTM; CDR2 reads ANQGSEA. Germline trimming cut 3 bases from V and 0 bases from J; bases unmatched to any gene: 11. This CDR3 has 17 amino acids.

The chain links TRBV18 to TRBJ2-1, with D uncertain. Germline V gives CDR1 KGHSH, CDR2 LQKENI. The CDR3 spans 15 residues. V was shortened by 2 bases and J by 4 bases, with 12 bases between the two germline ends. The CDR3 region is CASSPSRPSYNEQFF. CDR3 sequence (DNA): TGTGCCAGCTCACCATCACGCCCAAGTTACAATGAGCAGTTCTTC.

The sample holds one count of this clone. The chain has TRBV7-6 and TRBJ2-1, with TRBD2 identical over 7 bases. V gave up 0 bases and J gave up 5 bases; unmatched junction bases: 4. Germline V lookup: CDR1 SGHVS, CDR2 FNYEAQ. The CDR3 length is 15 residues. CDR3 residues: CASSLASRENNEQFF. Here the CDR3 DNA reads TGTGCCAGCAGCTTAGCTTCGCGGGAGAACAATGAGCAGTTCTTC.

The CDR3 is CASNLTKDRLNTEAFF. The DNA for the CDR3 is TGTGCCAGTAATCTTACGAAGGACAGATTGAACACTGAAGCTTTCTTT. The gene calls are TRBV19 and TRBJ1-1, with a tentative D call TRBD1 (6 bases). The CDR3 totals 16 residues. Germline CDR1 reads LNHDA; CDR2 reads SQIVND (reference sequence). V lost 7 bases, J lost 0 bases, and 18 bases lay in between. Drawing the rest from reference TRBV19 and TRBJ1-1, the complete variable domain is DGGITQSPKYLFRKEGQNVTLSCEQNLNHDAMYWYRQDPGQGLRLIYYSQIVNDFQKGDIAEGYSVSREKKESFPLTVTSAQKNPTAFYLCASNLTKDRLNTEAFFGQGTRLTVV.

V usage is TRBV5-1 and J usage is TRBJ2-6; TRBD1 matches at 8 bases. Per germline, CDR1 SGHRS and CDR2 YFSETQ. V lost 4 bases, J lost 0 bases, and 9 bases stayed unmatched. The length of the CDR3 is 18 residues. In DNA form, the CDR3 reads TGCGCCAGCAGCACCGGACAGGGCGGAGGCTCTGGGGCCAACGTCCTGACTTTC. It yields the protein CASSTGQGGGSGANVLTF.